The TCR beta chain under discussion was sequenced for a study of cytomegalovirus exposure and HLA in healthy donors. V was clipped by 5 bases and J by 4 bases; unmatched bases: 5. Germline CDR1 and CDR2: LNHDA and SQIVND (reference sequence). The length of the CDR3 is 16 residues. Regarding this clone: Its specificity is not known.

PCR amplification relied on 60 Vbeta primers (plus 13 Jbeta primers). Data came from immunoSEQ multiplex PCR; TCRdb stores just in-frame clones and leaves some out. The repertoire consists of some 250,000 clones, with about 80% occurring once and the leading ten covering 4.5% to 6%. Study observations and caveats: The classifier was said to identify cytomegalovirus status with high specificity and sensitivity. Solely CMV serostatus was available to characterize immune exposure.

V and J are TRBV19 and TRBJ2-1, with 13 bases aligning to TRBD2. The source of this sequence is a middle-aged woman in good health and CMV-seropositive. The specimen was PBMCs. In DNA, the CDR3 is TGTGCCAGTAGTCCGGGACTAGCGGGGTTATACAATGAGCAGTTCTTC. Translated, it gives CASSPGLAGLYNEQFF.